This T cell receptor (beta chain) was sequenced for a study of identical twins. Findings and limits, study-wide: Shared out-of-frame alpha sequences (those common to twins) showed excess low generation probability. Weaker excess twin sharing was observed in beta out-of-frame sequences.

This clonotype was seen at least ten times. Its antigen is unknown. The CDR3 totals 14 residues. Germline assignment: CDR1 SGHVS and CDR2 FQNEAQ. The V end lost 5 bases, the J end lost 3 bases, and 14 bases lay between the germline ends. TCRdb processed the 5' RACE reads anew with MiXCR; each CDR3 protein has one entry. The sample records around 570,000 distinct CDR3 sequences, nearly 10% being singletons. The data also belong to a second study, concerning yellow fever vaccine responses in identical twins.

This chain uses TRBV7-8 with TRBJ2-7, with TRBD1 as a possible D gene (6 bases). The sequence came from a woman in her late teens or twenties in good health. Material for sequencing was PBMCs. CDR3 sequence reads: CASSVEGQSYEQYF. The CDR3, as DNA: TGTGCCAGCAGCGTGGAAGGACAGAGCTACGAGCAGTACTTC.